The 3 T cell receptor beta chains reported below all come from one sample, sequenced in a study of somatic mutations in cytotoxic T cells in rheumatoid arthritis. Profiled with immunoSEQ multiplex PCR; TCRdb holds only in-frame clones, not every one. The table lists about 7,000 clones, 60% of them singletons. Input material: CD8+ T cells sorted from blood. The receptor source for this set is a woman aged 40 to 49 in good health.

The chain carries TRBV6-4 and TRBJ2-1; D tentatively fits TRBD1 or TRBD2 (6 bases each). The CDR3 spans 16 residues. The V gene's germline CDR1 is MRHNA and CDR2 SNTAGT. The V gene lost 6 bases and the J gene lost 2 bases, with 17 bases spanning the gap. The CDR3 region is CASSAGGGMAYNEQFF. The CDR3 DNA reads TGTGCCAGCAGCGCCGGGGGCGGAATGGCCTACAATGAGCAGTTCTTC.

Concerning this clone: This specimen includes other DNA sequences encoding the same CDR3. The chain links TRBV25-1 to TRBJ2-7, with D possibly TRBD1 on 5 matching bases. V dropped 4 bases and J dropped 6 bases, with 19 bases sitting between them. The CDR3 length is 15 residues. CDR1 and CDR2 from the germline V gene are MGHDK and SYGVNS. This CDR3 reads CASSGTAGQFFEQYF. The CDR3 bases are TGTGCCAGCAGTGGTACAGCAGGGCAATTCTTCGAGCAGTACTTC.

The chain joins TRBV6-5 to TRBJ2-1; D is tentatively TRBD1 or TRBD2 (6 bases each). The V gene lost 2 bases and the J gene lost 7 bases, with 15 bases spanning the gap. CDR1 is MNHEY, CDR2 SVGAGI, per germline. This CDR3 is 15 amino acids long. The CDR3 DNA sequence: TGTGCCAGCAGTTACACCGGGAGTCAGGGGAATGAGCAGTTCTTC. Amino acids: CASSYTGSQGNEQFF.